The text below deals with one T cell receptor (beta chain). Original analysis: Estimation of nucleated cell counts was performed using reference gene primer amplification. Only in-frame clones appear in the TCRdb table, and some are missing; sequencing was by immunoSEQ multiplex PCR. D and trimming were read from the DNA, whereas the V and J calls and clone size are those reported in that table. The table records 300,000 to 450,000 clones, around 87% of them present only once. This entry comes from a study of blood T cell repertoires in COVID-19. The ends were cut back, 1 base at V and 6 bases at J, with 12 bases in the middle. This CDR3 contains 15 residues. Germline V CDR1 and CDR2: MNHEY, SVGAGI. Seattle participants joined during active infection and were tracked over time.

The chain carries TRBV6-5 and TRBJ2-2; the D gene is possibly TRBD2 (6 bases). Material for sequencing was peripheral blood. This TCR was sampled from a woman in her twenties or thirties with COVID-19, enrolled during active disease. CDR3 nucleotides: TGTGCCAGCAGTTACTGGGCGGGAAGGTCCGGGGAGCTGTTTTTT. Translation: CASSYWAGRSGELFF.